This T cell receptor (beta chain) was observed in a study of T cell responses to AZD1222 COVID-19 vaccine. Turning to the study itself: Analysis merged second doses at about 4 or about 12 weeks. Study observations and caveats: Among vaccine-associated CD4 TCRs, coverage spanned spike, with dominance at 160-218 and 743-854. Nearly half of spike-specific TCRs reportedly go after variant regions that carry no mutations. The donors showed a predominance of white British ancestry and of females, with possible underestimation of clonal diversity.

Concerning this clone: Its target is unknown.

Per germline, CDR1 SGHTA and CDR2 FQGNSA. The junction had 8 bases not matched to a gene; V was cut back by 6 bases and J by 4 bases. The CDR3 is 14 residues long. Data came from immunoSEQ multiplex PCR; TCRdb stores just in-frame clones and leaves some out. The sample lists 65,000 to 90,000 clones; 86% were seen once. The sequence came from an adult in good health. The chain joins TRBV7-2 to TRBJ1-2; 7 positions match TRBD1. This sample comprised peripheral blood, obtained on day 0 of AZD1222 vaccination. CDR3 sequence: CASRPTGEAYGYTF. The CDR3 DNA sequence: TGTGCCAGCAGGCCCACAGGGGAGGCCTATGGCTACACCTTC.